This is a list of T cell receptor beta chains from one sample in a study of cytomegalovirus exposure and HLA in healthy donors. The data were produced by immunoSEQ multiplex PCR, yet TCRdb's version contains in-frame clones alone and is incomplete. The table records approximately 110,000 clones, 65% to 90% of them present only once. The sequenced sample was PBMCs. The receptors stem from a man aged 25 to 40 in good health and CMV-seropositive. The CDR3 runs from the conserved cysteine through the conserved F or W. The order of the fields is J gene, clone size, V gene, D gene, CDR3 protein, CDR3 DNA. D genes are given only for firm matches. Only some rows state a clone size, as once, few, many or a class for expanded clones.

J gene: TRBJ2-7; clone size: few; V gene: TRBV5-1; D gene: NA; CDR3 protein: CASSLAVEQYF; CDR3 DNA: TGCGCCAGCAGCTTGGCGGTCGAGCAGTACTTC
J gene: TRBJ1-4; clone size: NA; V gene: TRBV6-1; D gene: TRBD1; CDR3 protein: CASSEITGASEKLFF; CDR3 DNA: TGTGCCAGCAGTGAGATAACAGGGGCGAGCGAAAAACTGTTTTTT
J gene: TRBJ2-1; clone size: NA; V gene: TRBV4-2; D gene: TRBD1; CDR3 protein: CASSQDRQGARNEQFF; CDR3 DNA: TGTGCCAGCAGCCAAGATAGACAGGGGGCAAGGAATGAGCAGTTCTTC
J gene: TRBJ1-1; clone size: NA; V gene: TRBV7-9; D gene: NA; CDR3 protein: CASSLRGYQMNTEAFF; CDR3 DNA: TGTGCCAGCAGCTTAAGGGGGTATCAAATGAACACTGAAGCTTTCTTT
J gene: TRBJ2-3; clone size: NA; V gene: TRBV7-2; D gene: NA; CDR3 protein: CASSLRGVADTTDTQYF; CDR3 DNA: TGTGCCAGCAGCTTAAGAGGAGTAGCGGATACCACAGATACGCAGTATTTT
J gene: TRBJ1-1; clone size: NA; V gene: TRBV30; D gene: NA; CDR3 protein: CAWSVHGDWGLGTEAFF; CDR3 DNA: TGTGCCTGGAGTGTACATGGGGATTGGGGGCTGGGGACTGAAGCTTTCTTT
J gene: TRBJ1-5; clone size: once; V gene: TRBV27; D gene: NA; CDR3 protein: CASSPGQGLSNQPQHF; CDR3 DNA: TGTGCCAGCAGCCCCGGGCAGGGGTTAAGCAATCAGCCCCAGCATTTT
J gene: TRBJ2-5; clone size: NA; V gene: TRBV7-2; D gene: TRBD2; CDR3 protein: CASSLTGGEQETQYF; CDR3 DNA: TGTGCCAGCAGCTTAACCGGGGGGGAGCAAGAGACCCAGTACTTC
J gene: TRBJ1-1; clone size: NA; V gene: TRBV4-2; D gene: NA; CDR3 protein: CASSQGQGRGTEAFF; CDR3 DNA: TGTGCCAGCAGCCAAGGGCAGGGGAGAGGGACTGAAGCTTTCTTT
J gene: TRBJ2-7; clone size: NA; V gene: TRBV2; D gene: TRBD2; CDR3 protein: CASSERGAPYEQYF; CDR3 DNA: TGTGCCAGCAGTGAGCGGGGGGCACCCTACGAGCAGTACTTC
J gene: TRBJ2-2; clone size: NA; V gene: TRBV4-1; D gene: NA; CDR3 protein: CASSQKPPTGRTANTGELFF; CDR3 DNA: TGCGCCAGCAGCCAAAAGCCTCCGACCGGACGGACTGCGAACACCGGGGAGCTGTTTTTT
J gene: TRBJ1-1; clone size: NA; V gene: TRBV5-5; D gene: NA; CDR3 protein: CASSPANRVNTEAFF; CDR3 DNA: TGTGCCAGCAGCCCTGCGAACAGGGTGAACACTGAAGCTTTCTTT
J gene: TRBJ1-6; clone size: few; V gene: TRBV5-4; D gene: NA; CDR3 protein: CASSLGYWSSPLHF; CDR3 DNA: TGTGCCAGCAGCCTCGGATATTGGAGTTCACCCCTCCACTTT
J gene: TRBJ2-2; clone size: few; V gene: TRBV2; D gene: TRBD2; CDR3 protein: CASRLAANTGELFF; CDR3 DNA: TGTGCCAGCAGACTAGCGGCGAACACCGGGGAGCTGTTTTTT